The clone carrying this T cell receptor beta chain was picked up a small number of times. TCRdb fed the 5' RACE reads into MiXCR, producing one record per CDR3 protein. The data hold about 570,000 distinct CDR3 sequences, with approximately 10% observed a single time. The entry originates in a study of identical twins. These data are also associated with another study on yellow fever vaccine responses in identical twins.

The specimen sequenced was PBMCs. This receptor was taken from a woman younger than 35 in good health.

CDR3 residues: CASSWRGPGKEQFF. The CDR3 DNA sequence: TGTGCCAGCAGTTGGAGGGGGCCGGGGAAGGAGCAGTTCTTC. This chain joins TRBV28 and TRBJ2-1; weak D call: TRBD1 (7 bases). Germline values: CDR1 MDHEN, CDR2 SYDVKM. V was pared by 4 bases and J by 10 bases, with 17 bases between. This CDR3 spans 14 amino acids.